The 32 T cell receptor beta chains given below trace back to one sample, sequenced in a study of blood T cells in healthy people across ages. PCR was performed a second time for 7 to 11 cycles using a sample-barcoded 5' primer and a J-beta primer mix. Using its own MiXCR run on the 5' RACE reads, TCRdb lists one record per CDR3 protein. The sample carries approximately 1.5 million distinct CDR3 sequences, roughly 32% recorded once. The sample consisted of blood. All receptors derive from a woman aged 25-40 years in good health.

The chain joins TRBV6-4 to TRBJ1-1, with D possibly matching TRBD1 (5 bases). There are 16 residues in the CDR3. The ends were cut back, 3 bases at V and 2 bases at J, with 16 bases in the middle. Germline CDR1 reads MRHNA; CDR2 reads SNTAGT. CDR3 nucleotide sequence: TGTGCCAGCAGTGAAAGGAGCGGGGGACGAAACACTGAAGCTTTCTTT. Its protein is CASSERSGGRNTEAFF.

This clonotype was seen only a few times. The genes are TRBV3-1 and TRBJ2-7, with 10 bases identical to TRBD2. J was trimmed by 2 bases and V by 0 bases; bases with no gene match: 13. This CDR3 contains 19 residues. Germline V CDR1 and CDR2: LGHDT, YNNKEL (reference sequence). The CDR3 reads CASSQDLWTSGRGTYEQYF. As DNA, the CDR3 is TGTGCCAGCAGCCAAGATCTTTGGACCAGCGGGAGGGGGACCTACGAGCAGTACTTC.

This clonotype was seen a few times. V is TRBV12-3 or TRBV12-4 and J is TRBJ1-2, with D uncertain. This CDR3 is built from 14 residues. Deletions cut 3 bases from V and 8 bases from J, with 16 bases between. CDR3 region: CASSLGQTWRGYTF. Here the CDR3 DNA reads TGTGCCAGCAGTTTGGGTCAAACCTGGCGGGGCTACACCTTC.

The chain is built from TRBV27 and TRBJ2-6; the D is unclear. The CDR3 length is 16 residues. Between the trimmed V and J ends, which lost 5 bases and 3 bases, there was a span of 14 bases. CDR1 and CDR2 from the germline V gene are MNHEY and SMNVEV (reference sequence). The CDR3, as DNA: TGTGCCAGCAGTACCATAACGGTTTATGGGGCCAACGTCCTGACTTTC. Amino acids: CASSTITVYGANVLTF.

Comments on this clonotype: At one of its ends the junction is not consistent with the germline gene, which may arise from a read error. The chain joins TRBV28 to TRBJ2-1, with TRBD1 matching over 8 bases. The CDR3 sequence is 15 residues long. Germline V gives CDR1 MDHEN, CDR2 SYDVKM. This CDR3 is CASTAGGAGYNERYF. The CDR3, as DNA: TGTGCCAGCACCGCAGGGGGCGCAGGCTACAATGAGCGGTACTTC.

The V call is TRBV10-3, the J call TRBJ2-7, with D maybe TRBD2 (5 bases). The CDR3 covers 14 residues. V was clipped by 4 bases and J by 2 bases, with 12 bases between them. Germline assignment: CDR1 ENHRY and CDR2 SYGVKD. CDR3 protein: CAISVTNGAYEQYF. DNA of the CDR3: TGTGCCATCAGTGTAACTAACGGGGCCTACGAGCAGTACTTC.

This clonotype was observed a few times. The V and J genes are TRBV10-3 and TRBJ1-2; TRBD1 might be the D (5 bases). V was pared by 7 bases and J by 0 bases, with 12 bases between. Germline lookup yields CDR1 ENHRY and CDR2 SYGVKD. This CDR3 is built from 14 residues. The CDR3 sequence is CAIMGGTSNYGYTF. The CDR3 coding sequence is TGTGCCATCATGGGAGGGACGTCTAACTATGGCTACACCTTC.

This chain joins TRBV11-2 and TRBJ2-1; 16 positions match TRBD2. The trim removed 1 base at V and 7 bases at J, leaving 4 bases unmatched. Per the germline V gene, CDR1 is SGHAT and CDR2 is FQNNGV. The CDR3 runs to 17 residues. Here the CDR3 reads CASSLGRGLAGGNEQFF. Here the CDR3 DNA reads TGTGCCAGCAGCTTAGGCCGGGGACTAGCGGGAGGGAATGAGCAGTTCTTC.

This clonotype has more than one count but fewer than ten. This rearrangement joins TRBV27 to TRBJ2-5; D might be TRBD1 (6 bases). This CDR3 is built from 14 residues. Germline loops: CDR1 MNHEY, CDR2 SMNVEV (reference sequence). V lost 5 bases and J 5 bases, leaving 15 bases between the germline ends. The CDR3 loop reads CASSPGSRGETQYF. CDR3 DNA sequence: TGTGCCAGCAGTCCGGGGTCGAGGGGGGAGACCCAGTACTTC.

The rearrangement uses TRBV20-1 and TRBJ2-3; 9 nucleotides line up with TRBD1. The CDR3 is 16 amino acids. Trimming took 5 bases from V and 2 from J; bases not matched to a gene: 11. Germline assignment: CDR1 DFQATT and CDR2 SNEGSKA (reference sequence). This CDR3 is CSAWDRENFYTDTQYF. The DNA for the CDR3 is TGCAGTGCTTGGGACAGGGAGAATTTTTACACAGATACGCAGTATTTT.

CDR3 in DNA: TGCGCCAGCAGCCAAATCGGGATCAGGTACAATGAGCAGTTCTTC. Its protein is CASSQIGIRYNEQFF. The chain links TRBV4-1 to TRBJ2-1; D is possibly TRBD2 (5 bases). The germline V gene has CDR1 MGHRA and CDR2 YSYEKL. The CDR3 extends over 15 amino acids. V lost 2 bases and J 4 bases, leaving 12 bases between the germline ends.

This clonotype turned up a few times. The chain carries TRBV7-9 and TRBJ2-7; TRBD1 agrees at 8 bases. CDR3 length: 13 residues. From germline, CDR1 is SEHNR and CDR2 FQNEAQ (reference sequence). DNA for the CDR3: TGTGCTACGACAGGGGAAGGATCCTACGAGCAGTACTTC. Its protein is CATTGEGSYEQYF. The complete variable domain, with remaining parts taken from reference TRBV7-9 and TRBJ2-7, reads DTGVSQNPRHKITKRGQNVTFRCDPISEHNRLYWYRQTLGQGPEFLTYFQNEAQLEKSRLLSDRFSAERPKGSFSTLEIQRTEQGDSAMYLCATTGEGSYEQYFGPGTRLTVT.

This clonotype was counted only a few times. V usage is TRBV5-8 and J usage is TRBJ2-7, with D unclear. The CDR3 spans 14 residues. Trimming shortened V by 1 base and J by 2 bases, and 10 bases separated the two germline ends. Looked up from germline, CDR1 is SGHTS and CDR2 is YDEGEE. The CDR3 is CASSLWTVTYEQYF. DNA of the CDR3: TGTGCCAGCAGCTTGTGGACGGTAACCTACGAGCAGTACTTC.

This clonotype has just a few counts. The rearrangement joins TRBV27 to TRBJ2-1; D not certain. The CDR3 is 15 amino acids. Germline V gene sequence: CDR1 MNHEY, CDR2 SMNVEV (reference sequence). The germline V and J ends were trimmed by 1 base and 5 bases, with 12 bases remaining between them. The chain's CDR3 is CASSLLVGVNNEQFF. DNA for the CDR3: TGTGCCAGCAGTTTATTGGTGGGCGTCAACAATGAGCAGTTCTTC.

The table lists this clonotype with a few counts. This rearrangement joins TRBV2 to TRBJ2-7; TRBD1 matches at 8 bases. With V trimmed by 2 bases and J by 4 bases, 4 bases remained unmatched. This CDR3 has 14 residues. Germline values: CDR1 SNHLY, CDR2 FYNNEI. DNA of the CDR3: TGTGCCAGCAGTGAACCGGGACAGGAATACGAGCAGTACTTC. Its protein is CASSEPGQEYEQYF. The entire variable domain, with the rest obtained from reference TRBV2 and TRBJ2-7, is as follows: EPEVTQTPSHQVTQMGQEVILRCVPISNHLYFYWYRQILGQKVEFLVSFYNNEISEKSEIFDDQFSVERPDGSNFTLKIRSTKLEDSAMYFCASSEPGQEYEQYFGPGTRLTVT.

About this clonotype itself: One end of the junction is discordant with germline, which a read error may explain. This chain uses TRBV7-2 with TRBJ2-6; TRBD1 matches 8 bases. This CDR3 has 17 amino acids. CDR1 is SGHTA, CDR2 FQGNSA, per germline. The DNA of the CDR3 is TGTGCCAGCAGCGGCCGGGACAGGCTCTCTGGGGCCAACGTCCCGACTTTC. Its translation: CASSGRDRLSGANVPTF.

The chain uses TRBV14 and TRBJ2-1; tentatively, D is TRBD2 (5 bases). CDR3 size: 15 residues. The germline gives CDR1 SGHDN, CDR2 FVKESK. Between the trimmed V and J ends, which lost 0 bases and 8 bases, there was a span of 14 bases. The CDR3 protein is CASSQDPRSSDEQFF. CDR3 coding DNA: TGTGCCAGCAGCCAAGACCCCAGGAGTAGCGATGAGCAGTTCTTC.

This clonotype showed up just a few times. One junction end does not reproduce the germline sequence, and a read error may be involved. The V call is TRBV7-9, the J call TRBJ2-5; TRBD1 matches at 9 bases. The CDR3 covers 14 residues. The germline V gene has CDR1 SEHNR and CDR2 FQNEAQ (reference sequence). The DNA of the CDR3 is TGTGCCAGCTGCTTAGAGCAGACAGGGGGATCCCAGTACTTC. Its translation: CASCLEQTGGSQYF.

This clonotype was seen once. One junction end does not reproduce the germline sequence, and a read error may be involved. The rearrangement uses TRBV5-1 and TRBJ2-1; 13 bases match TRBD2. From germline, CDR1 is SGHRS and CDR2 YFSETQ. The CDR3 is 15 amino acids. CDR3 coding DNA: TGCGACAGCAGCGTGGGACTAGCGGGGTACGATGAGCAGTTCTTC. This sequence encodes CDSSVGLAGYDEQFF.

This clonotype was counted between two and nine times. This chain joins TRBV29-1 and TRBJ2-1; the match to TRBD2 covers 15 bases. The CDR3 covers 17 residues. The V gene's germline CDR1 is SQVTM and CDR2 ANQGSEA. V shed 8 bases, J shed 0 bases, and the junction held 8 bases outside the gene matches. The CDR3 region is CSTGTSGGMYSYNEQFF. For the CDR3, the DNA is TGCAGCACCGGGACTAGCGGGGGGATGTACTCCTACAATGAGCAGTTCTTC.

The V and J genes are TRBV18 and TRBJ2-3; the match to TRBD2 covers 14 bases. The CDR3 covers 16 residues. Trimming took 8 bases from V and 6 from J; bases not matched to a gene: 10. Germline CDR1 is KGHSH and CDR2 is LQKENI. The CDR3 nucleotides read TGTGCCAGCCGCGGGACTAGCGGGGGCCCCACGGATACGCAGTATTTT. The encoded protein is CASRGTSGGPTDTQYF.

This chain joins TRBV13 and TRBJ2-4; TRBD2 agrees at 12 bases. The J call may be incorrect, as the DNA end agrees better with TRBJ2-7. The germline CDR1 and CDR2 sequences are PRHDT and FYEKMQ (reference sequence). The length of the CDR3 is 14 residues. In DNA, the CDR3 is TGTGCCAGCAGCTCGACTAGCGGGAGCGCCGAGCAGTACTTC. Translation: CASSSTSGSAEQYF.

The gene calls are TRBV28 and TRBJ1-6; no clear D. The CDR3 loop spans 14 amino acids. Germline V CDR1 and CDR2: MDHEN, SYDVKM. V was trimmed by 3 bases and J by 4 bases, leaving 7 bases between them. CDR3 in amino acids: CASSLPGYNSPLHF. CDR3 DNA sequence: TGTGCCAGCAGTTTGCCCGGTTATAATTCACCCCTCCACTTT.

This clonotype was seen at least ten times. CDR3 sequence (DNA): TGCGCCAGCAGCTTGACAGGGGATGGAGGAGAGACCCAGTACTTC. This encodes CASSLTGDGGETQYF. V gene TRBV4-1 combines with J gene TRBJ2-5; 8 bases are shared with TRBD1. J was trimmed by 4 bases and V by 5 bases; bases with no gene match: 9. The CDR3 contains 15 residues. Germline loops: CDR1 MGHRA, CDR2 YSYEKL.

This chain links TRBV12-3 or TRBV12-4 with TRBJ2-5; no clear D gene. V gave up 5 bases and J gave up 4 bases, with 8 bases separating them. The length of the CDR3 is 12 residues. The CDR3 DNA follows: TGTGCCAGCAGTGATTGGGGAGAGACCCAGTACTTC. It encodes CASSDWGETQYF.

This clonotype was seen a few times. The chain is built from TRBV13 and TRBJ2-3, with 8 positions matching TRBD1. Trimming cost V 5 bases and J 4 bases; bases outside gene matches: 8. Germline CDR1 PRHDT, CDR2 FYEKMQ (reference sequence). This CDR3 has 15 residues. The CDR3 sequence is CASSPGQGRSDTQYF. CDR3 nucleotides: TGTGCCAGCAGCCCTGGACAGGGTCGTTCAGATACGCAGTATTTT.

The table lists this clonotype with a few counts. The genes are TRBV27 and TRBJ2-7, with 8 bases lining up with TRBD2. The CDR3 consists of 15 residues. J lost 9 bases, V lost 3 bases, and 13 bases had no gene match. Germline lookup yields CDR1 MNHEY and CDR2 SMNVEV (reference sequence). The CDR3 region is CASSFTTGSGGVQYF. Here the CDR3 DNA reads TGTGCCAGCAGTTTTACAACAGGGTCGGGGGGGGTGCAGTACTTC.

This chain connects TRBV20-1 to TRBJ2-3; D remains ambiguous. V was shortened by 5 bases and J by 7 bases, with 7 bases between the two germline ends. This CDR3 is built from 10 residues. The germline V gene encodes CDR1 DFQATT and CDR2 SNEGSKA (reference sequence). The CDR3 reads CSAEAYTQYF. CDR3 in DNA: TGCAGTGCTGAGGCTTATACGCAGTATTTT.

The CDR3 bases are TGCAGCGTTGAAGAAATTTCCTCCCGGGGGGGCAATCAGCCCCAGCATTTT. As protein: CSVEEISSRGGNQPQHF. The chain joins TRBV29-1 to TRBJ1-5; possibly TRBD1 for D (5 bases). Germline loops: CDR1 SQVTM, CDR2 ANQGSEA. CDR3 size: 17 residues. V was trimmed by 0 bases and J by 2 bases, leaving 17 bases between them.

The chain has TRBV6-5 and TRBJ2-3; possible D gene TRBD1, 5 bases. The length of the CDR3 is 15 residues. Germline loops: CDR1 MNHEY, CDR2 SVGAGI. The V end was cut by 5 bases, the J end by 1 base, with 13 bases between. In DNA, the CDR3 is TGTGCCAGCAGTAGGGGTCGCGGACGCACAGATACGCAGTATTTT. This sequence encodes CASSRGRGRTDTQYF.

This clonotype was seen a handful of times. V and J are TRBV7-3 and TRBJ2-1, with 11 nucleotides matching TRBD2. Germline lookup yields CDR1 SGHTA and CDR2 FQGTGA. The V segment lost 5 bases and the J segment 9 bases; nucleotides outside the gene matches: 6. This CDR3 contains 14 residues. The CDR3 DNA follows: TGTGCCAGCAGCCCCACTAGCGGGAGTGTTGAGCAGTTCTTC. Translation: CASSPTSGSVEQFF.

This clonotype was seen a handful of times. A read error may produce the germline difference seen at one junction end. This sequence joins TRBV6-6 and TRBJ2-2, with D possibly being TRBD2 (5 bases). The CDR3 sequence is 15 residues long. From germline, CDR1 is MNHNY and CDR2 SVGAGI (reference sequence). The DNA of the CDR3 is TGTGCCAGCAACGACCCTCGACGGAACACCGGGGAACTGTTTTTT. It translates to CASNDPRRNTGELFF.